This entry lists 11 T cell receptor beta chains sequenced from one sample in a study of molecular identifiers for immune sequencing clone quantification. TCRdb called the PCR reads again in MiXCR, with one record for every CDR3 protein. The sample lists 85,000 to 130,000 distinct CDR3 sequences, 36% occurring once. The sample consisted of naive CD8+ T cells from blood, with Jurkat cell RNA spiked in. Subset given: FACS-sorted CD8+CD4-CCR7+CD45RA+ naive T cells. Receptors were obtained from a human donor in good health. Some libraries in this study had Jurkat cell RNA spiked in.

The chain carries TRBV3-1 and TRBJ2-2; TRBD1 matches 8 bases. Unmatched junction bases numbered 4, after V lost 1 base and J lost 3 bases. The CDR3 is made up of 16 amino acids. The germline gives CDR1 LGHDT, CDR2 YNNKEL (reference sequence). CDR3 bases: TGTGCCAGCAGCCAAGTTGCAGGGGGCGACACCGGGGAGCTGTTTTTT. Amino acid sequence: CASSQVAGGDTGELFF.

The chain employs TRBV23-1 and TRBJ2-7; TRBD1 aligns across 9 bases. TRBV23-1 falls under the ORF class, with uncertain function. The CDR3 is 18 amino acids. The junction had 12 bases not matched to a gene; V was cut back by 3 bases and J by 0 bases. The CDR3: CASSHIITGTGCSYEQYF. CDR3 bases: TGCGCCAGCAGTCACATTATTACCGGGACAGGGTGCTCCTACGAGCAGTACTTC.

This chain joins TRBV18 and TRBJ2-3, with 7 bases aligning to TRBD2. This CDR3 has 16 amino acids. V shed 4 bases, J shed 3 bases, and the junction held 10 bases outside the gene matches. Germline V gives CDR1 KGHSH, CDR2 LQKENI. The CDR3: CASSQLWTRPTDTQYF. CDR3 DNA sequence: TGTGCCAGCTCACAACTTTGGACTAGACCAACAGATACGCAGTATTTT.

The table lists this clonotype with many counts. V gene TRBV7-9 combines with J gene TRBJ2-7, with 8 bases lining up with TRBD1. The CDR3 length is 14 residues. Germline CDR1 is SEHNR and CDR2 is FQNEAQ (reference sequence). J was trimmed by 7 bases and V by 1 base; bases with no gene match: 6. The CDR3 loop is CASSLGQGAGEQYF. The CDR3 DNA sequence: TGTGCCAGCAGCTTAGGGCAGGGGGCTGGGGAGCAGTACTTC.

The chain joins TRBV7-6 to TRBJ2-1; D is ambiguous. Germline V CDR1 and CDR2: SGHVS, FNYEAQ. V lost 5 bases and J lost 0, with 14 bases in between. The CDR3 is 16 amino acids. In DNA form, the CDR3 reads TGTGCCAGCAGCGGCAGCATCTCGAGCTCCTACAATGAGCAGTTCTTC. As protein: CASSGSISSSYNEQFF.

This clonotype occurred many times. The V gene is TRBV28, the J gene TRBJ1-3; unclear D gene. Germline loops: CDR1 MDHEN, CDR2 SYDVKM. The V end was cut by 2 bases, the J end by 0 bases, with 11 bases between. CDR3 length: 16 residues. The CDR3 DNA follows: TGTGCCAGCAGTTTAAGGACGTTGAACTCTGGAAACACCATATATTTT. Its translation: CASSLRTLNSGNTIYF.

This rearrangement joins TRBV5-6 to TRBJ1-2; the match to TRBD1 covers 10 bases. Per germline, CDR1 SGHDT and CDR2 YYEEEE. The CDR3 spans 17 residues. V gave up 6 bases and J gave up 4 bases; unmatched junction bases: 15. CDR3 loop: CASNLGQGGAVGYGYTF. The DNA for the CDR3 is TGTGCCAGCAACCTCGGACAGGGGGGCGCCGTGGGCTATGGCTACACCTTC.

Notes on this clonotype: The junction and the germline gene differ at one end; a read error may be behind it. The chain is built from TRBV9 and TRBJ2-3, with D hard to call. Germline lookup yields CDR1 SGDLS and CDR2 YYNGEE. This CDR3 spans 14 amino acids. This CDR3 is CASSGLLSTDTRYF. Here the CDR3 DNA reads TGTGCCAGCAGCGGTCTACTTAGCACAGATACGCGGTATTTT.

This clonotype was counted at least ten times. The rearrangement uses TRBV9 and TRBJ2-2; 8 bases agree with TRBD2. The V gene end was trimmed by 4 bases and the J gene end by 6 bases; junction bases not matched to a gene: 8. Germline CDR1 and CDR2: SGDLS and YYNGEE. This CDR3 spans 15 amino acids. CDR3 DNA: TGTGCCAGCAGCCACGGAGGGACTAGGCCCGGGGAGCTGTTTTTT. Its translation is CASSHGGTRPGELFF.

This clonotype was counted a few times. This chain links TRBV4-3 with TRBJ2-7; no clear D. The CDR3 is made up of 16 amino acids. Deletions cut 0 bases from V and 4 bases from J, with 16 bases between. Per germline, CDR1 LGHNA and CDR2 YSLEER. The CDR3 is CASSQDTSTHSYEQYF. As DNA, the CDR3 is TGCGCCAGCAGCCAAGATACGAGTACCCACTCTTACGAGCAGTACTTC.

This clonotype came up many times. Written as DNA, the CDR3 is TGTGCCAGCAGTTTTATGCCTAGCGGGAGCCGCAACACAGATACGCAGTATTTT. Translated, it gives CASSFMPSGSRNTDTQYF. V is TRBV12-3 or TRBV12-4 and J is TRBJ2-3; 10 bases fit TRBD2. The V segment lost 3 bases and the J segment 2 bases; nucleotides outside the gene matches: 11. The CDR3 runs 18 residues.